This TCR beta chain stems from a study of control samples from healthy donors and cancer patients. Between the trimmed V and J ends, which lost 8 bases and 0 bases, there was a span of 5 bases. This CDR3 spans 12 amino acids. Per the germline V gene, CDR1 is SEHNR and CDR2 is FQNEAQ (reference sequence). Here immunoSEQ multiplex PCR was the method, and the copy in TCRdb shows in-frame clones only, minus some. The sample contains some 120,000 clones, roughly 92% of which appear only once. V and J are TRBV7-9 and TRBJ1-3, with D uncertain. The specimen sequenced was blood. The source of this sequence is a man aged 30 to 39 in good health. CDR3 DNA: TGTGCCAGCGTCGGCTCTGGAAACACCATATATTTT. It yields the protein CASVGSGNTIYF.